Listed here are 2 T cell receptor beta chains from one sample, sequenced in a study of cytomegalovirus exposure and HLA in healthy donors. The PCR was carried out with 60 Vbeta primers and 13 Jbeta primers. Data came from immunoSEQ multiplex PCR; TCRdb stores just in-frame clones and leaves some out. The repertoire holds roughly 99,000 clones, approximately 79% seen once, with more than 2% in the top ten. Sequencing was carried out using PBMCs. These TCRs come from a man aged 18 to 30 in good health and CMV-seronegative.

This rearrangement joins TRBV28 to TRBJ2-7, with 7 bases lining up with TRBD2. Per germline, CDR1 MDHEN and CDR2 SYDVKM. Trimming took 4 bases from V and 8 from J; bases not matched to a gene: 14. The CDR3 is 15 residues long. In nucleotides, the CDR3 is TGTGCCAGCAGTTCTGGGGGGGAGCAGCCAGGGAAGCAGTACTTC. This codes for CASSSGGEQPGKQYF.

The V gene is TRBV19, the J gene TRBJ1-1; D is possibly TRBD1 (6 bases). The germline gives CDR1 LNHDA, CDR2 SQIVND (reference sequence). The V and J ends lost 4 bases and 3 bases respectively, with 15 bases between them. There are 15 residues in the CDR3. CDR3 in DNA: TGTGCCAGTAGTAAAAGGGGGTTATTGGACACTGAAGCTTTCTTT. It translates to CASSKRGLLDTEAFF. Full variable domain (outside the CDR3, taken from reference TRBV19 and TRBJ1-1): DGGITQSPKYLFRKEGQNVTLSCEQNLNHDAMYWYRQDPGQGLRLIYYSQIVNDFQKGDIAEGYSVSREKKESFPLTVTSAQKNPTAFYLCASSKRGLLDTEAFFGQGTRLTVV.